This TCR beta chain originates from a study of blood T cells in healthy people across ages. General observations from the study: PBMCs went unsorted, and a conclusive naive versus antigen-experienced comparison was therefore prevented.

This CDR3 is built from 13 residues. After removal of 9 bases from V and 3 bases from J, the junction contained 7 bases not matched to a gene. From germline, CDR1 is KGHSH and CDR2 LQKENI. For the second PCR, which ran for roughly 6 to 11 cycles, a sample-barcoded 5' primer and a J-beta primer mix were used. TCRdb itself ran the 5' RACE reads through MiXCR, one entry per CDR3 protein. The sample lists about 780,000 distinct CDR3 sequences, around 24% occurring once. This clonotype was counted between two and nine times. The antigen is undetermined. Total RNA was extracted at no less than 5 micrograms per sample. These data were likewise used in another study, on T cells of mothers and their children. From that study: Sample barcodes and 2-4 random nucleotides were added by the M1S primer of the second PCR. Related and unrelated pairs show similar shaping of TCR recombination output by thymic selection.

The chain joins TRBV18 to TRBJ2-5; 7 nucleotides align to TRBD1. The source is a boy younger than 18 in good health. The sequenced material came from blood. The CDR3 sequence is CASSGTVKETQYF. CDR3 bases: TGTGCCAGTTCCGGGACAGTTAAAGAGACCCAGTACTTC.